A single TCR beta chain is shown here with its context. Its specificity is unknown. CDR1 SEHNR and CDR2 FQNEAQ come from the germline V gene (reference sequence). The J segment lost 3 bases and the V segment lost 0 bases, leaving 4 bases of the junction unmatched. This CDR3 has 16 amino acids. The data originate from a study of cytomegalovirus exposure and HLA in healthy donors. Study-wide findings and caveats: V- and J-gene trimming in TCR beta was tied to a missense DCLRE1C variant by an analysis performed later. Most of the TCR beta V segments (in an earlier analysis) were productive either about 87% or about 30% of the time. Rare sequences made up most TCRs, while some public TCRs were found in many donors.

Use of 60 Vbeta and 13 Jbeta primers characterized the PCR. Only in-frame clones appear in the TCRdb table, and some are missing; sequencing was by immunoSEQ multiplex PCR. The sample has over 150,000 clones, 75% to 85% seen once. This TCR came from a woman aged 60 to 75 in good health and CMV-seropositive. The chain joins TRBV7-9 to TRBJ1-3, with 8 positions matching TRBD1. The specimen was PBMCs. Here the CDR3 reads CASSLAQGALGNTIYF. CDR3 in DNA: TGTGCCAGCAGCTTAGCCCAGGGGGCGCTTGGAAACACCATATATTTT.